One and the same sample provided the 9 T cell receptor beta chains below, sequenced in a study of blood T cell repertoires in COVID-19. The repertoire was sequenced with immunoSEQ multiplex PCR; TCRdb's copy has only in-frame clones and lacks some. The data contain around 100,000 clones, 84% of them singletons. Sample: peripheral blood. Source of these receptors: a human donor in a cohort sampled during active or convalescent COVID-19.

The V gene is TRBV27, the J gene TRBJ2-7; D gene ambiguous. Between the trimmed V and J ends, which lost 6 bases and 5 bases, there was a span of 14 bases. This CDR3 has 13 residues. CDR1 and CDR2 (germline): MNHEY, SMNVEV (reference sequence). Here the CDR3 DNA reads TGTGCCAGCAGGAGCAGGCAATGGGACGAGCAGTACTTC. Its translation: CASRSRQWDEQYF.

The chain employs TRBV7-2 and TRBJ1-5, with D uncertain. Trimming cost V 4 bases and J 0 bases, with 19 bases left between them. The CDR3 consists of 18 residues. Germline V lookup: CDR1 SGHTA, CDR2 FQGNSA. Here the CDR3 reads CASSSRGAGSYSNQPQHF. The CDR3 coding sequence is TGTGCCAGCAGCTCCCGAGGCGCGGGAAGTTATAGCAATCAGCCCCAGCATTTT.

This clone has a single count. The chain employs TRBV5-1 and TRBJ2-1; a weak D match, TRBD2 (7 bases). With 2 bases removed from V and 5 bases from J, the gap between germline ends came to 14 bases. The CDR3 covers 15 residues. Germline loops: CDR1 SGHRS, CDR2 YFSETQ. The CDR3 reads CASSFLGGPDNEQFF. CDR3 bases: TGCGCCAGCAGCTTTCTGGGGGGGCCGGACAATGAGCAGTTCTTC.

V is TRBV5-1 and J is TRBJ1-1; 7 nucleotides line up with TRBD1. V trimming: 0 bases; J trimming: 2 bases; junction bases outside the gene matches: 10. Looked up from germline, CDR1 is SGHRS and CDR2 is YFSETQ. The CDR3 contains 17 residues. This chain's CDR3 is CASSLVVQGGGNTEAFF. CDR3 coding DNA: TGCGCCAGCAGCTTGGTGGTCCAAGGGGGCGGAAACACTGAAGCTTTCTTT.

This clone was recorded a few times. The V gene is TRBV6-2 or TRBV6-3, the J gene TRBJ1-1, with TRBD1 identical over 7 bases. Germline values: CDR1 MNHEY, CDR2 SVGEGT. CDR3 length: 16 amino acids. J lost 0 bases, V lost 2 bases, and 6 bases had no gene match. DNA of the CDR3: TGTGCCAGCAGTTACCCAGGGGGTTACGTGAACACTGAAGCTTTCTTT. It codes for CASSYPGGYVNTEAFF.

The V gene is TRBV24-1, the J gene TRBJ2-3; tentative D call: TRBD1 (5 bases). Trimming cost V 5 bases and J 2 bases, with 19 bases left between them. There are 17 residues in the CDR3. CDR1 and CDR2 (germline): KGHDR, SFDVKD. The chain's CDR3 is CATSGLPRAWDTDTQYF. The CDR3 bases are TGTGCCACCAGTGGTCTACCCAGGGCTTGGGACACAGATACGCAGTATTTT.

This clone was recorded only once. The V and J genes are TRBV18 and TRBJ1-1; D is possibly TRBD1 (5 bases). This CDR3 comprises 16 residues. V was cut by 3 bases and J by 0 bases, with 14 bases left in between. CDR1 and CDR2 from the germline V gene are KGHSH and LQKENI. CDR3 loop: CASSPLAPGVNTEAFF. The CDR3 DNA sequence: TGTGCCAGCTCACCTCTCGCGCCGGGGGTGAACACTGAAGCTTTCTTT.

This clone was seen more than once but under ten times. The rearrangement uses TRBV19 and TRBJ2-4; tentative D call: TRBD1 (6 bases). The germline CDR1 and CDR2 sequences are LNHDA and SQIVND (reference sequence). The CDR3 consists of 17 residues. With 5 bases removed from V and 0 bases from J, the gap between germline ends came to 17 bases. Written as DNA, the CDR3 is TGTGCCAGTAGTGGTGTACAGGGACAACTAGCCAAAAACATTCAGTACTTC. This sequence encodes CASSGVQGQLAKNIQYF.

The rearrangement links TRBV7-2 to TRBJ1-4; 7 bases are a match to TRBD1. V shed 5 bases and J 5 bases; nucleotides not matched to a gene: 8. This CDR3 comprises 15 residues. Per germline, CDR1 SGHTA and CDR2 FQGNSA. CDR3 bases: TGTGCCAGCAGCGTACAGGGACAGCCGAATGAAAAACTGTTTTTT. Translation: CASSVQGQPNEKLFF.